Shown below are 31 T cell receptor beta chains from a single sample sequenced in a study of shared clonotypes between healthy human individuals. Measured with immunoSEQ multiplex PCR; TCRdb has only the in-frame clones, and not every one. Found here are 600,000 to 750,000 clones, 72% of them singletons; the top ten hold less than 2%. The sequencing input was memory CD4+ T cells sorted from blood. Subset of the sample: CD45RA-negative fraction. The receptor set was obtained from a woman in her 30s in good health.

This clone appeared a single time. The chain recombines TRBV10-1 with TRBJ2-1; D is possibly TRBD1 (6 bases). Germline V CDR1 and CDR2: WNHNN, SYGVQD (reference sequence). V was clipped by 4 bases and J by 7 bases, with 11 bases between them. The CDR3 consists of 13 residues. This CDR3 is CASSGNRVNEQFF. CDR3 bases: TGCGCCAGCAGTGGGAACAGGGTGAATGAGCAGTTCTTC.

V gene TRBV30 combines with J gene TRBJ1-2; the match to TRBD1 covers 7 bases. CDR1 GTSNPN and CDR2 SVGIG come from the germline V gene (reference sequence). After removal of 6 bases from V and 8 bases from J, the junction contained 15 bases not matched to a gene. CDR3 length: 14 amino acids. CDR3 residues: CACGLRTGRTGYTF. The CDR3 coding sequence is TGTGCCTGTGGGCTCAGGACAGGTCGAACGGGCTACACCTTC.

The gene calls are TRBV6-1 and TRBJ1-1; D is possibly TRBD1 (6 bases). Germline V gene data show CDR1 as MNHNS and CDR2 as SASEGT. Trimming shortened V by 4 bases and J by 6 bases, and 9 bases separated the two germline ends. The CDR3 loop spans 12 amino acids. The CDR3 region has the DNA TGTGCCAGCAGTGTGGGGGGCCCTGAAGCTTTCTTT. Its translation is CASSVGGPEAFF.

The table lists this clone with a few counts. The rearrangement joins TRBV28 to TRBJ2-7; possibly TRBD2 for D (6 bases). In germline, CDR1 is MDHEN, CDR2 SYDVKM. The V end was cut by 2 bases, the J end by 0 bases, with 14 bases between. The CDR3 has 16 residues. The CDR3 is CASSLMGGGSSYEQYF. For the CDR3, the DNA is TGTGCCAGCAGTTTAATGGGTGGGGGGAGCTCCTACGAGCAGTACTTC.

The chain carries TRBV7-9 and TRBJ2-2, with a possible D match to TRBD1 (5 bases). With 4 bases removed from V and 2 bases from J, the gap between germline ends came to 11 bases. The CDR3 is 15 amino acids. Germline assignment: CDR1 SEHNR and CDR2 FQNEAQ (reference sequence). The CDR3 is CASSSGQENTGELFF. Here the CDR3 DNA reads TGTGCCAGCAGCTCAGGGCAGGAAAACACCGGGGAGCTGTTTTTT.

The chain uses TRBV5-1 and TRBJ1-2; D might be TRBD1 (6 bases). The CDR3 consists of 14 residues. Germline CDR1 reads SGHRS; CDR2 reads YFSETQ. V lost 4 bases and J 4 bases, leaving 14 bases between the germline ends. CDR3 protein: CASSGRDNIYGYTF. The CDR3 DNA is TGCGCCAGCAGCGGCCGGGACAACATCTATGGCTACACCTTC.

The chain is built from TRBV7-3 and TRBJ2-5, with 9 bases fitting TRBD1. CDR3 length: 14 amino acids. V lost 3 bases and J lost 6; bases outside the gene matches: 5. Germline V gene sequence: CDR1 SGHTA, CDR2 FQGTGA. CDR3 region: CASSLDRGLQTQYF. CDR3 in DNA: TGTGCCAGCAGCTTGGACAGGGGTCTGCAGACCCAGTACTTC.

The chain couples TRBV27 to TRBJ2-5; 9 nucleotides line up with TRBD2. V was pared by 6 bases and J by 4 bases, with 6 bases of the junction left unmatched. Germline lookup yields CDR1 MNHEY and CDR2 SMNVEV (reference sequence). CDR3 length equals 14 residues. CDR3 amino acids: CASRTAAGGETQYF. CDR3 sequence (DNA): TGTGCCAGCAGGACCGCAGCGGGAGGAGAGACCCAGTACTTC.

This clone occurred many times. The chain employs TRBV28 and TRBJ1-4; 7 bases agree with TRBD1. Germline trimming cut 5 bases from V and 6 bases from J; bases unmatched to any gene: 6. The CDR3 totals 14 residues. From germline, CDR1 is MDHEN and CDR2 SYDVKM. The CDR3 DNA reads TGTGCCAGCAGTCCCGGGACAGTGCATGAAAAACTGTTTTTT. Protein: CASSPGTVHEKLFF.

The gene calls are TRBV29-1 and TRBJ2-5; 14 bases align to TRBD2. The junction had 12 bases not matched to a gene; V was cut back by 7 bases and J by 2 bases. The CDR3 has 17 amino acids. Germline loops: CDR1 SQVTM, CDR2 ANQGSEA. The CDR3 region has the DNA TGCAGCGCGGACGGTGAGGGACTAGCGGGGGAGCAAGAGACCCAGTACTTC. The encoded protein is CSADGEGLAGEQETQYF.

This chain uses TRBV30 with TRBJ1-1; D uncertain. With 5 bases removed from V and 10 bases from J, the gap between germline ends came to 14 bases. The CDR3 runs 11 residues. Germline values: CDR1 GTSNPN, CDR2 SVGIG (reference sequence). CDR3 protein: CAWAGGSLAFF. The CDR3 bases are TGTGCCTGGGCTGGAGGTTCTCTAGCTTTCTTT.

The chain combines TRBV18 with TRBJ2-3; D gene ambiguous. CDR3 length equals 13 residues. V dropped 6 bases and J dropped 2 bases, with 9 bases sitting between them. Germline CDR1 reads KGHSH; CDR2 reads LQKENI. The chain's CDR3 is CASSGQVTDTQYF. CDR3 bases: TGTGCCAGCTCCGGTCAGGTCACAGATACGCAGTATTTT.

In its sample, this clone was seen many times. The genes are TRBV29-1 and TRBJ1-2; D gene ambiguous. Between the trimmed V and J ends, which lost 2 bases and 4 bases, there was a span of 8 bases. The CDR3 covers 12 residues. Germline V CDR1 and CDR2: SQVTM, ANQGSEA. This CDR3 is CSVEWQPYGYTF. CDR3 nucleotide sequence: TGCAGCGTTGAATGGCAGCCCTATGGCTACACCTTC.

In the case of this clone: The junction and the germline gene differ at one end; a read error may be behind it. This sequence joins TRBV11-2 and TRBJ2-3, with TRBD2 identical over 11 bases. CDR1 and CDR2 (germline): SGHAT, FQNNGV. This CDR3 is built from 16 residues. CDR3 loop: CASTLERLAGKDTQYF. CDR3 nucleotides: TGTGCCAGCACCTTAGAAAGACTAGCGGGGAAAGATACGCAGTATTTT.

The chain links TRBV6-5 to TRBJ2-1; maybe TRBD2 (6 bases). V shed 4 bases and J shed 10 bases, with 20 bases lying between them. CDR3 length: 15 amino acids. Per the germline V gene, CDR1 is MNHEY and CDR2 is SVGAGI. CDR3 bases: TGTGCCAGCAGTTCCACTTTAGCGGCCTTAGGGGAGCAGTTCTTC. Translating it yields CASSSTLAALGEQFF.

This chain links TRBV19 with TRBJ2-5; possibly TRBD2 for D (6 bases). Germline V gene lookup returns CDR1 LNHDA and CDR2 SQIVND (reference sequence). V was trimmed by 10 bases and J by 4 bases, leaving 16 bases between them. This CDR3 spans 13 amino acids. The CDR3 protein is CATRRAGLETQYF. The CDR3 DNA sequence: TGTGCCACGAGGCGGGCGGGGTTAGAGACCCAGTACTTC.

In its sample, this clone was seen many times. This specimen includes other DNA sequences encoding the same CDR3. This rearrangement joins TRBV10-2 to TRBJ1-2; the match to TRBD1 covers 7 bases. The germline V gene encodes CDR1 WSHSY and CDR2 SAAADI. After removal of 4 bases from V and 3 bases from J, the junction contained 2 bases not matched to a gene. The CDR3 has 13 amino acids. The CDR3 reads CASSATGDYGYTF. Written as DNA, the CDR3 is TGCGCCAGCAGTGCAACAGGGGACTATGGCTACACCTTC.

With regard to this clone: A much larger clone sits a single nucleotide away, making a read error possible. V is TRBV5-1 and J is TRBJ2-1; 8 bases agree with TRBD2. CDR3 length: 15 amino acids. V lost 2 bases to trimming and J lost 2 bases; unmatched junction nucleotides: 3. In germline, CDR1 is SGHRS, CDR2 YFSETQ. CDR3 protein: CASSLPGGPYNEQFF. The DNA for the CDR3 is TGCGCCAGCAGCTTACCGGGAGGGCCCTACAATGAGCAGTTCTTC.

The rearrangement links TRBV6-5 to TRBJ2-7; unclear D gene. CDR3 length: 12 amino acids. V was pared by 7 bases and J by 6 bases, with 13 bases between. The germline V gene encodes CDR1 MNHEY and CDR2 SVGAGI. The CDR3 nucleotides are TGTGCCAGCACTTCTTTTTGGGGCGAGCAGTACTTC. It encodes CASTSFWGEQYF.

In its sample, this clone was seen once. The rearrangement links TRBV5-1 to TRBJ2-1; 7 positions agree with TRBD2. Germline loops: CDR1 SGHRS, CDR2 YFSETQ. After removal of 3 bases from V and 3 bases from J, the junction contained 6 bases not matched to a gene. The CDR3 sequence is 15 residues long. The CDR3 spells CASSYASGLYNEQFF. The CDR3 region has the DNA TGCGCCAGCAGCTATGCTAGCGGTCTCTACAATGAGCAGTTCTTC.

The V call is TRBV4-1, the J call TRBJ2-5, with D perhaps matching TRBD2 (6 bases). The CDR3 runs 16 residues. Per the germline V gene, CDR1 is MGHRA and CDR2 is YSYEKL. V shed 1 base and J shed 3 bases, with 15 bases lying between them. DNA for the CDR3: TGCGCCAGCAGCCAAGGGGCGGCTAGCGCTGAAGAGACCCAGTACTTC. As protein: CASSQGAASAEETQYF.

V gene TRBV28 combines with J gene TRBJ1-2; 7 nucleotides agree with TRBD1. CDR1 is MDHEN, CDR2 SYDVKM, per germline. The CDR3 is made up of 17 amino acids. With V trimmed by 8 bases and J by 4 bases, 19 bases remained unmatched. This CDR3 is CASYYNGQEKSGYGYTF. The CDR3 coding sequence is TGTGCCAGCTATTACAATGGACAGGAAAAATCGGGCTATGGCTACACCTTC.

The CDR3 DNA follows: TGTGCCAGCAGGACAGGGCCGGGACAGCCCCAGCATTTT. Its protein product is CASRTGPGQPQHF. This chain links TRBV2 with TRBJ1-5; 7 nucleotides match TRBD1. Germline CDR1 reads SNHLY; CDR2 reads FYNNEI. The CDR3 length is 13 residues. The trim removed 6 bases at V and 7 bases at J, leaving 6 bases unmatched.

The chain employs TRBV7-4 and TRBJ1-2, with 7 bases identical to TRBD1. The CDR3 runs 15 residues. Germline CDR1 reads SGHVT; CDR2 reads SQSDAQ. Trimming cost V 5 bases and J 5 bases; bases outside gene matches: 11. The CDR3 nucleotides read TGTGCCAGCAGCGCCCGACAGGGATCAGTATATGGCTACACCTTC. Its translation: CASSARQGSVYGYTF.

As concerns this clone: A much larger clonotype is one base distant, so this may be a read error. Other DNA sequences from this sample encode an identical CDR3 as well. The chain combines TRBV6-5 with TRBJ1-1, with D possibly TRBD1 on 5 matching bases. This CDR3 is 13 amino acids long. The V gene's germline CDR1 is MNHEY and CDR2 SVGAGI. Trimming removed 2 bases at V and 1 base at J, with 5 bases between. The CDR3 DNA reads as TGTGCCAGCAGTTACGACAGGAACACTGAAGCTTTCTTT. Translation gives CASSYDRNTEAFF.

The CDR3 DNA sequence: TGCGCCAGCAGCCTGGGACTAGTGGGAGTCCAAGAGACCCAGTACTTC. It codes for CASSLGLVGVQETQYF. The chain has TRBV5-1 and TRBJ2-5; 8 positions agree with TRBD2. The germline V gene has CDR1 SGHRS and CDR2 YFSETQ. After removal of 4 bases from V and 1 base from J, the junction contained 9 bases not matched to a gene. This CDR3 region has 16 residues. The full variable domain, completed using reference TRBV5-1 and TRBJ2-5, is KAGVTQTPRYLIKTRGQQVTLSCSPISGHRSVSWYQQTPGQGLQFLFEYFSETQRNKGNFPGRFSGRQFSNSRSEMNVSTLELGDSALYLCASSLGLVGVQETQYFGPGTRLLVL.

The chain uses TRBV19 and TRBJ1-2; D is undetermined. Trimming cost V 7 bases and J 0 bases, with 12 bases left between them. CDR1 is LNHDA and CDR2 is SQIVND in the germline V gene (reference sequence). The CDR3 extends over 14 amino acids. The CDR3 loop is CASIELITNYGYTF. The CDR3 nucleotides read TGTGCCAGTATAGAGTTGATAACTAACTATGGCTACACCTTC.

This chain joins TRBV7-9 and TRBJ2-2; D might be TRBD1 (5 bases). Trimming removed 5 bases at V and 2 bases at J, with 18 bases between. This CDR3 is built from 17 residues. CDR1 is SEHNR, CDR2 FQNEAQ, per germline (reference sequence). The CDR3 region is CASSQISGRTNTGELFF. Written as DNA, the CDR3 is TGTGCCAGCAGCCAAATCTCTGGACGGACAAACACCGGGGAGCTGTTTTTT.

This chain links TRBV11-2 with TRBJ2-3; weak D call: TRBD2 (6 bases). The V and J ends lost 5 bases and 1 base respectively, with 7 bases between them. The CDR3 loop spans 13 amino acids. Germline V lookup: CDR1 SGHAT, CDR2 FQNNGV. The CDR3: CASSREGTDTQYF. The CDR3 DNA reads TGTGCCAGCAGCAGGGAGGGCACAGATACGCAGTATTTT.

This clone was counted only a few times. This sample also contains other DNA sequences that code for the same CDR3. This sequence joins TRBV18 and TRBJ1-3; D unclear. The CDR3 has 15 residues. The germline V gene encodes CDR1 KGHSH and CDR2 LQKENI. The V end was cut by 3 bases, the J end by 0 bases, with 9 bases between. DNA of the CDR3: TGTGCCAGCTCACCTACGGCGAGCTCTGGAAACACCATATATTTT. This translates into CASSPTASSGNTIYF.

A few counts support this clone. The chain uses TRBV7-9 and TRBJ1-2; tentative D call: TRBD1 (5 bases). Trimming pared 5 bases from V and 3 bases from J, leaving 13 bases between. CDR1 and CDR2 from the germline V gene are SEHNR and FQNEAQ (reference sequence). The CDR3 loop spans 14 amino acids. Written as DNA, the CDR3 is TGTGCCAGCAGCCCCCCCTGGGGGGACTATGGCTACACCTTC. Protein: CASSPPWGDYGYTF.